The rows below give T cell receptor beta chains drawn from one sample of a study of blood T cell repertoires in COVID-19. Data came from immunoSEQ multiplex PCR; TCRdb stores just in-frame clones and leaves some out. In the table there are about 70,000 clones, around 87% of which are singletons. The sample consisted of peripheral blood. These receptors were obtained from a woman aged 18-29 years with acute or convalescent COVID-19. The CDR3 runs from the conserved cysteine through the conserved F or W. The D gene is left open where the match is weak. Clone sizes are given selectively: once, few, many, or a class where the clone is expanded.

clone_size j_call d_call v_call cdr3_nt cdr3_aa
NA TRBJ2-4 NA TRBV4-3 TGCGCCAGCAGCCAAACAACAGGGTGGGGGAACATTCAGTACTTC CASSQTTGWGNIQYF
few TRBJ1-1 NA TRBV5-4 TGTGCCAGCAGCTTTGGCATCAACACTGAAGCTTTCTTT CASSFGINTEAFF
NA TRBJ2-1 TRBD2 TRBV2 TGTGCCAGCAGATCATCACCCGGGACTAGCGTTTCCTACAATGAGCAGTTCTTC CASRSSPGTSVSYNEQFF
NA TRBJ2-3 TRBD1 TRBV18 TGTGCCAGCTCAAGGGGACAGGGCACAGATACGCAGTATTTT CASSRGQGTDTQYF
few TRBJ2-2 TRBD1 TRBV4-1 TGCGCCAGCAGCCAAGAATACAGGGGGAACACCGGGGAGCTGTTTTTT CASSQEYRGNTGELFF
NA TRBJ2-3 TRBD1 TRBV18 TGTGCCAGCTCACCACGGACAGGCCTCGGCACAGATACGCAGTATTTT CASSPRTGLGTDTQYF
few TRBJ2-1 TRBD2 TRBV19 TGTGCCAGTAGTTGGACTAGCGGGACTGACAATGAGCAGTTCTTC CASSWTSGTDNEQFF
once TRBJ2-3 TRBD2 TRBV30 TGTGCCTGGAGTGCCGGACTAGCGGGGGTCACAGATACGCAGTATTTT CAWSAGLAGVTDTQYF
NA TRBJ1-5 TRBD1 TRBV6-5 TGTGCCAGCCACGGGACAGGGAGCAATCAGCCCCAGCATTTT CASHGTGSNQPQHF
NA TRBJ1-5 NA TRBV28 TGTGCCAGCATAGGAGTGGAGGTTAGCAATCAGCCCCAGCATTTT CASIGVEVSNQPQHF
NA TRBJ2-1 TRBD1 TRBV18 TGTGCCAGCTCAAAGGGGACAGAAGACAATGAGCAGTTCTTC CASSKGTEDNEQFF
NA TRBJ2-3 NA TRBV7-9 TGTGCCAGCAGCTTAGCGGCCAGGGGTGGCCCAGATACGCAGTATTTT CASSLAARGGPDTQYF
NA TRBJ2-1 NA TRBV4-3 TGCGCCAGCAGCCAAGAAGACGGTAGCACAGAGCAGTTCTTC CASSQEDGSTEQFF
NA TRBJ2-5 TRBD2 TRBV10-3 TGTGCCATCAGTGAGCATCCTAGCGGGAGTATGTCGGAGACCCAGTACTTC CAISEHPSGSMSETQYF
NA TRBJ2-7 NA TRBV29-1 TGCAGCGCTAAAGATAGCTCCTACGAGCAGTACTTC CSAKDSSYEQYF